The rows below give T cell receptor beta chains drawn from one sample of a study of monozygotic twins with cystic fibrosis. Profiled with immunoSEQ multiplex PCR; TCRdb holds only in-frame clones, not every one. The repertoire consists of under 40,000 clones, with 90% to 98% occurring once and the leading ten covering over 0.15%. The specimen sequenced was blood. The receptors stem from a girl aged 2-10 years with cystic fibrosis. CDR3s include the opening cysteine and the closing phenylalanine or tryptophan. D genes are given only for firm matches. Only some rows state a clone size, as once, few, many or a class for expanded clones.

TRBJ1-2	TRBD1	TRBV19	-	CASRGQGSYGYTF	TGTGCCAGTAGGGGACAGGGGTCCTATGGCTACACCTTC
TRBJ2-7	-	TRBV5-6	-	CASSQGNEQYF	TGTGCCAGCAGTCAAGGGAACGAGCAGTACTTC
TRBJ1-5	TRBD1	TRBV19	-	CASRAGTGINQPQHF	TGTGCCAGTAGAGCCGGGACAGGAATAAATCAGCCCCAGCATTTT
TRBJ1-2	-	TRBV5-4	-	CASSLQTGYGYTF	TGTGCCAGCAGCTTACAAACAGGGTATGGCTACACCTTC
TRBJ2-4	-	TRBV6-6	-	CASSYSSPGNGNIQYF	TGTGCCAGCAGTTACTCTAGTCCCGGGAATGGAAACATTCAGTACTTC
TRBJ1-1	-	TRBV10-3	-	CAITPEGVENTEAFF	TGTGCCATCACCCCGGAGGGGGTAGAGAACACTGAAGCTTTCTTT
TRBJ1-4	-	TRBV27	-	CASSLLDSRGANEKLFF	TGTGCCAGCAGTTTATTAGACAGCCGCGGGGCTAATGAAAAACTGTTTTTT
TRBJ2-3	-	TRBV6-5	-	CASGPPWDTQYF	TGTGCCAGCGGTCCCCCCTGGGATACGCAGTATTTT
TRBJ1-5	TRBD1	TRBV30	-	CAWSKGQGNQPQHF	TGTGCCTGGAGTAAGGGACAGGGGAATCAGCCCCAGCATTTT
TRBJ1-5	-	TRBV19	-	CASSMYRESNQPQHF	TGTGCCAGTAGTATGTATAGGGAGAGCAATCAGCCCCAGCATTTT
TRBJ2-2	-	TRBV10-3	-	CAISGENTGELFF	TGTGCCATCAGCGGGGAGAACACCGGGGAGCTGTTTTTT
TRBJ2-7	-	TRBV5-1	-	CASTSGKGPYEQYF	TGCGCCAGCACATCTGGGAAGGGGCCCTACGAGCAGTACTTC
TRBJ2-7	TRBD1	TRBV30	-	CAWTPILDRAYEQYF	TGTGCCTGGACCCCTATCTTGGACAGGGCCTACGAGCAGTACTTC
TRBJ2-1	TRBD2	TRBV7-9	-	CASSLDGRLAGVGEQFF	TGTGCCAGCAGCTTAGATGGGAGACTAGCGGGAGTGGGGGAGCAGTTCTTC
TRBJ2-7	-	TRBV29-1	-	CSASSSRSYEQYF	TGCAGCGCCTCCTCCAGCCGCTCCTACGAGCAGTACTTC
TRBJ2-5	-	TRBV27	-	CASISGVGGTQETQYF	TGTGCCAGCATCTCAGGGGTGGGGGGAACGCAAGAGACCCAGTACTTC
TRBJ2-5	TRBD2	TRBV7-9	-	CASSLGGGQETQYF	TGTGCCAGCAGCTTAGGCGGGGGTCAAGAGACCCAGTACTTC
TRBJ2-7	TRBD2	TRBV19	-	CASSSPTSFPYEQYF	TGTGCCAGTAGTTCCCCGACTAGCTTCCCCTACGAGCAGTACTTC
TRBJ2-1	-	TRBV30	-	CAWMAGSTYNEQFF	TGTGCCTGGATGGCAGGGTCAACCTACAATGAGCAGTTCTTC
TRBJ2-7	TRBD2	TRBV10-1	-	CASSQGTSADEQYF	TGCGCCAGCAGTCAAGGGACTAGTGCCGACGAGCAGTACTTC
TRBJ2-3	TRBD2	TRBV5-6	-	CASSTSWREVADTQYF	TGTGCCAGCAGCACCTCCTGGCGGGAGGTCGCAGATACGCAGTATTTT
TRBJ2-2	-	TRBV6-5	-	CASSYPTLGDPGELFF	TGTGCCAGCAGTTACCCTACTCTGGGGGATCCCGGGGAGCTGTTTTTT
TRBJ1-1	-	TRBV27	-	CASSPFRRIKAFF	TGTGCCAGCAGTCCCTTCCGGAGGATAAAAGCTTTCTTT
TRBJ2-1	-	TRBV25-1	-	CASSEQWNEQFF	TGTGCCAGCAGTGAACAGTGGAATGAGCAGTTCTTC
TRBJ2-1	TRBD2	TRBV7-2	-	CASSLWASGSKEQFF	TGTGCCAGCAGCTTATGGGCTAGCGGGTCGAAAGAGCAGTTCTTC
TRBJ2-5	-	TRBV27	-	CASSPPKETQYF	TGTGCCAGCAGTCCACCCAAAGAGACCCAGTACTTC
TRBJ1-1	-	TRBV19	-	CASSPGYGGNTEAFF	TGTGCCAGTAGCCCTGGTTACGGGGGGAACACTGAAGCTTTCTTT
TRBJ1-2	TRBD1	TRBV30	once	CAWKDREVHGYTF	TGTGCCTGGAAGGACAGGGAGGTTCACGGCTACACCTTC
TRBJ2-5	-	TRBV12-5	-	CASGLVLALGGETQYF	TGTGCTAGTGGTTTGGTACTGGCTCTAGGGGGGGAGACCCAGTACTTC
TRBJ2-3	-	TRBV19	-	CASRPGHSTDTQYF	TGTGCCAGTAGACCGGGACATAGCACAGATACGCAGTATTTT
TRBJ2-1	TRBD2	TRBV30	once	CAWSQLAGLYNEQFF	TGTGCCTGGTCCCAACTAGCGGGACTATACAATGAGCAGTTCTTC
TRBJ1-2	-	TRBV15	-	CATTTPSDSSYGYTF	TGTGCCACCACCACCCCCTCGGACAGCTCCTATGGCTACACCTTC
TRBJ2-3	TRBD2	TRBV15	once	CATSRDLVAGVGDTQYF	TGTGCCACCAGCAGAGATCTCGTAGCGGGAGTGGGAGATACGCAGTATTTT
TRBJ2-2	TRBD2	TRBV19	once	CASSKSSGSIGELFF	TGTGCCAGTAGTAAGTCTAGCGGGTCCATCGGGGAGCTGTTTTTT
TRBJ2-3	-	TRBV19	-	CASSPLIIGTDTQYF	TGTGCCAGTAGTCCCCTGATTATCGGGACAGATACGCAGTATTTT